Listed below are T cell receptor beta chains from one sample, sequenced in a study of PD-1 and CTLA-4 blockade in melanoma. Sequenced by immunoSEQ multiplex PCR; TCRdb stores in-frame clones only, minus some. The repertoire consists of tens of thousands of clones, with more than 85% occurring once and the leading ten covering roughly 8.6%. Sequencing was performed on CD8+ T cells from peripheral blood, taken from a patient given anti-PD-1 treatment. These receptors were taken from a human donor with melanoma. The conserved cysteine and the conserved F or W are not part of the CDR3 here. Each record gives: CDR3 protein, J gene, V gene.

CDR3: ASSASVWRLNTEAF; J: TRBJ1-1; V: TRBV27
CDR3: ASSSPGSMNTEAF; J: TRBJ1-1; V: TRBV7-9
CDR3: ASSPYPGGLNTEAF; J: TRBJ1-1; V: TRBV18
CDR3: ASSLYGIPSPRDRHGYT; J: TRBJ1-2; V: TRBV7-3
CDR3: ASSPYRSGANVLT; J: TRBJ2-6; V: TRBV6-6
CDR3: SVEAGPDSYEQY; J: TRBJ2-7; V: TRBV29-1
CDR3: ASRSTEASDRTYEQY; J: TRBJ2-7; V: TRBV5-4
CDR3: ASSIVGDVYEQY; J: TRBJ2-7; V: TRBV19
CDR3: ASSGGRTEAF; J: TRBJ1-1; V: TRBV4-1
CDR3: GIEMNTEAF; J: TRBJ1-1; V: TRBV28
CDR3: ATSLDNEQF; J: TRBJ2-1; V: TRBV24-1
CDR3: ASSPTPGWDQPQH; J: TRBJ1-5; V: TRBV6-4
CDR3: ASRLPGRSGEDEQY; J: TRBJ2-7; V: TRBV6-6
CDR3: ASSPGTGWDEQF; J: TRBJ2-1; V: TRBV30
CDR3: ASSWAGNTEAF; J: TRBJ1-1; V: TRBV6-5
CDR3: SGTGFGYT; J: TRBJ1-2; V: TRBV20-1
CDR3: ASTWGDEQY; J: TRBJ2-7; V: TRBV2
CDR3: ASSPRGGWQF; J: TRBJ2-1; V: TRBV7-2
CDR3: ASSHLAGGGELF; J: TRBJ2-2; V: TRBV2
CDR3: ASSLIANEKLF; J: TRBJ1-4; V: TRBV5-4
CDR3: ASEGRGTGELF; J: TRBJ2-2; V: TRBV21-1
CDR3: ASSAGQSYEQY; J: TRBJ2-7; V: TRBV19
CDR3: AWSLLSGSSEQY; J: TRBJ2-7; V: TRBV30
CDR3: ASSLERGRNEQF; J: TRBJ2-1; V: TRBV13
CDR3: ASSQVSGREQY; J: TRBJ2-7; V: TRBV4-1
CDR3: ASSSDGNEQF; J: TRBJ2-1; V: TRBV27
CDR3: ARRDRYEQY; J: TRBJ2-7; V: TRBV2
CDR3: ASSLSGTSGRGEQY; J: TRBJ2-7; V: TRBV27
CDR3: ASSLAGTNHLEQF; J: TRBJ2-1; V: TRBV5-4
CDR3: ASSFFHSPGNTIY; J: TRBJ1-3; V: TRBV28
CDR3: ASSLGADGYQPQH; J: TRBJ1-5; V: TRBV7-2
CDR3: ASSLLGSDEQF; J: TRBJ2-1; V: TRBV7-9
CDR3: ASSHADSYEQY; J: TRBJ2-7; V: TRBV4-1
CDR3: ASSSGGSRT; J: TRBJ1-2; V: TRBV6-5
CDR3: ASSTTGQGVYGYGYT; J: TRBJ1-2; V: TRBV27
CDR3: ASSSRARQGLTEAF; J: TRBJ1-1; V: TRBV7-8
CDR3: ASSHREGNTEAF; J: TRBJ1-1; V: TRBV6-5
CDR3: AWSATGWHYGYT; J: TRBJ1-2; V: TRBV30
CDR3: ASSLEPWGSQNTEAF; J: TRBJ1-1; V: TRBV7-6
CDR3: ASSHGTGELF; J: TRBJ2-2; V: TRBV12-3/TRBV12-4
CDR3: ASSYSRQEANYGYT; J: TRBJ1-2; V: TRBV6-5
CDR3: ASSHDTSGRGDVDEQF; J: TRBJ2-1; V: TRBV25-1
CDR3: AWSVDSNQPQH; J: TRBJ1-5; V: TRBV30
CDR3: ASSSLKAGGITDTQY; J: TRBJ2-3; V: TRBV7-9
CDR3: ASRAARNTIY; J: TRBJ1-3; V: TRBV12-3/TRBV12-4
CDR3: ASSLGQGRGVEQF; J: TRBJ2-1; V: TRBV11-3
CDR3: ASSLDLNQPQH; J: TRBJ1-5; V: TRBV5-5
CDR3: SVDLGTDTQY; J: TRBJ2-3; V: TRBV29-1
CDR3: ASSLTLAGTGELF; J: TRBJ2-2; V: TRBV27
CDR3: ASSLVGRDYGYT; J: TRBJ1-2; V: TRBV5-1
CDR3: ASGGVSSYNEQF; J: TRBJ2-1; V: TRBV6-5
CDR3: ATSRGGGNQPQH; J: TRBJ1-5; V: TRBV15
CDR3: ASSQEGGGFGYEQY; J: TRBJ2-7; V: TRBV3-1/TRBV3-2
CDR3: ASSSLGTSYEQY; J: TRBJ2-7; V: TRBV11-2
CDR3: ASSPGGNGYT; J: TRBJ1-2; V: TRBV27
CDR3: ASSSRHLQETQY; J: TRBJ2-5; V: TRBV19
CDR3: ASSPLLGPSGEQY; J: TRBJ2-7; V: TRBV27